Below, one T cell receptor beta chain is given with its context. This clonotype has at least ten counts. Its antigen is unknown. No clone much larger than this one lies a single base away; base qualities are absent. This sample is part of a study of regulatory T cells in long-lasting Graves disease (dated by TCRdb to the early 2020s). About the investigation overall: Persistent Graves' disease meant more than 5 years of antithyroid drug treatment with TSH receptor autoantibodies that stayed positive. This study used TCR sequencing and RNA sequencing of peripheral blood to compare persistent Graves' disease patients against newly diagnosed Graves' disease patients. The study was registered as a clinical trial and conducted in China. A total of roughly 35 samples underwent TCR sequencing: some 13 from persistent and about 20 from newly diagnosed Graves' disease patients. In the clinical cohort, patients with persistent Graves' disease had used antithyroid drugs for an average of around 9.9 years.

What the work shows at the level of the full study, not this receptor alone: Persistent disease showed preferential use of TRBV28, TRBJ1-2 and TRBJ2-5, whereas newly diagnosed disease favored TRBV20-1 and TRBJ2-1. A larger number of public clonotypes was shared among persistent patients (around 3,000) than among newly diagnosed patients (roughly 970). Compared with newly diagnosed patients, persistent Graves' disease patients had lower TCR Shannon entropy and fewer highly expanded clones, which suggests clonal expansion. As a limitation, the authors acknowledged that the small sample size may reduce accuracy. Sequencing and analysis were restricted to the TCR beta chain. Because the primary lesion, thyroid tissue, could not be accessed, the study looked at peripheral blood alone.

V is shortened by 2 bases, J by 6 bases, and the region joining them spans 8 bases. The germline V gene sets CDR1 to MDHEN and CDR2 to SYDVKM. Taken from cysteine to phenylalanine, the CDR3 has 13 residues. Only CDR3 DNA remains: 39 bases, in frame from the first base. The library was built by means of multiplex PCR. The sequencing machine was an Illumina HiSeq 4000. CDR3 regions were amplified by Arm-PCR with iRepertoire HTBI primers to construct TCR beta libraries. Before sequencing, the PCR products underwent gel purification. As for how the authors treated the data: Gene usage analysis of CDR3 amino acid clonotypes relied on the approximately 62 TRBV and fewer than 15 TRBJ segments identified across samples. COPE and FqMerger were used to merge the filtered high-quality paired reads into contigs. BLAST was used to align contigs to IMGT TRBV, TRBD and TRBJ reference genes, and CDR3 was defined according to IMGT. Any clonotype with a frequency above 0.1% was counted as a highly expanded clone. Shannon entropy was used to measure repertoire diversity, and the Gini coefficient was used to measure V-J evenness. Public clonotypes were defined as clonotypes shared by more than one individual. TCRdb passed the public sequencing reads through fastp at Q25 and MiXCR, retaining productive beta sequences. Duplicate CDR3 protein sequences are folded into a single record with the most common DNA and genes. The V and J calls, along with clone size, are taken from TCRdb and not from the paper's own processing. The sample table lists nearly 350,000 distinct CDR3 sequences, about 20% of them with a count of one. Together, the top ten hold 29% of the sample.

In light of the paper, this sample's time point label describes: persistent/refractory GD, antithyroid drugs over 5 years with positive TRAb. For both TCR sequencing and RNA sequencing, RNA was extracted from PBMCs using TRIzol. The diagnosis of Graves' disease followed American Thyroid Association guidelines. Recruitment of patients was carried out at an endocrinology department in Xi'an, China. Each patient gave around 9.2 milliliters of peripheral blood, collected in an EDTA anticoagulant tube. PBMCs were isolated by Ficoll Paque Plus density gradient separation without further T cell sorting. RNA quality was checked with an Agilent 2100 Bioanalyzer and agarose gel, and concentration with a NanoDrop 2000.

This chain is built from TRBV28 and TRBJ1-5; confidence is insufficient to name the D gene. The sample consisted of peripheral blood mononuclear cells (PBMCs), taken when the disease was refractory, from a patient treated with antithyroid drugs. The TCR originated in a female donor with Graves disease. The CDR3 reads as follows: CASSLRITQPQHF. Read as DNA, the sequence is TGTGCCAGCAGTTTACGGATCACTCAGCCCCAGCATTTT.